The rows below give T cell receptor beta chains drawn from one sample of a study of blood T cell repertoires in COVID-19. Some clones are missing from TCRdb's copy, which holds only in-frame ones; the method was immunoSEQ multiplex PCR. The sample has about 310,000 clones, around 90% seen once; the top ten hold 1%. Material for sequencing was peripheral blood. The source is a woman between 40 and 50 years old with COVID-19, enrolled during active disease. The CDR3 runs from the conserved cysteine through the conserved F or W. The D gene is left open where the match is weak. Size is stated for part of the rows, as once, few or many counts, or as a class when the clone is expanded.

j_gene	v_gene	d_gene	abundance	CDR3aa	CDR3nt
TRBJ2-3	TRBV29-1	TRBD2	.	CSGERSGRGDTQYF	TGCAGCGGAGAACGTAGCGGGAGGGGAGATACGCAGTATTTT
TRBJ2-2	TRBV7-9	.	.	CASSFSGTTGELFF	TGTGCCAGCAGCTTTTCAGGAACCACCGGGGAGCTGTTTTTT
TRBJ2-7	TRBV27	.	.	CATRDLDYEQYF	TGTGCCACCCGGGACTTAGACTACGAGCAGTACTTC
TRBJ1-6	TRBV30	.	.	CAWTTIGTSPGNSPLHF	TGTGCCTGGACCACCATCGGGACTTCCCCAGGGAATTCACCCCTCCACTTT
TRBJ2-7	TRBV7-2	.	.	CASSLVQGRNTSYEQYF	TGTGCCAGCAGCTTAGTCCAGGGCCGAAATACCTCCTACGAGCAGTACTTC
TRBJ2-5	TRBV18	.	.	CASSQQDQETQYF	TGTGCCAGCTCACAACAGGACCAAGAGACCCAGTACTTC
TRBJ2-1	TRBV5-4	.	.	CASSPEFGRWDNEQFF	TGTGCCAGCAGCCCCGAATTTGGGAGATGGGACAATGAGCAGTTCTTC
TRBJ1-6	TRBV5-1	.	.	CASSLFQVNSPLHF	TGCGCCAGCAGCTTGTTTCAGGTTAATTCACCCCTCCACTTT
TRBJ2-3	TRBV7-3	.	.	CASSLRPGLSTDTQYF	TGTGCCAGCAGCTTACGGCCAGGTCTTAGCACAGATACGCAGTATTTT
TRBJ1-1	TRBV21-1	.	.	CASSKETGRGNTEAFF	TGTGCCAGCAGCAAAGAAACAGGCAGGGGGAACACTGAAGCTTTCTTT
TRBJ2-1	TRBV10-3	.	.	CATTSLAEGNEQFF	TGTGCCACCACATCGCTCGCGGAGGGAAATGAGCAGTTCTTC
TRBJ1-5	TRBV6-2/TRBV6-3	.	.	CASSYLRGSNQPQHF	TGTGCCAGCAGTTACCTAAGGGGCAGCAATCAGCCCCAGCATTTT
TRBJ1-1	TRBV4-3	.	.	CASSPSPTGNTEAFF	TGCGCCAGCAGCCCCAGCCCGACAGGGAACACTGAAGCTTTCTTT
TRBJ2-7	TRBV11-2	TRBD1	.	CASSLGTGIYEQYF	TGTGCCAGCAGCTTAGGGACAGGGATCTACGAGCAGTACTTC
TRBJ2-3	TRBV29-1	.	.	CSVGYGEGQYF	TGCAGCGTGGGCTACGGGGAAGGGCAGTATTTT
TRBJ1-2	TRBV5-1	.	.	CASSLAGGANYGYTF	TGCGCCAGCAGCTTGGCCGGGGGGGCTAACTATGGCTACACCTTC
TRBJ1-5	TRBV24-1	.	once	CATRGGNPHNQPQHF	TGTGCCACCCGGGGGGGGAATCCCCACAATCAGCCCCAGCATTTT
TRBJ1-1	TRBV5-6	.	.	CASSLEQRNTEAFF	TGTGCCAGCAGCTTGGAACAGAGAAACACTGAAGCTTTCTTT
TRBJ1-2	TRBV30	TRBD1	.	CAWAGQLIYGYTF	TGTGCCTGGGCGGGACAGCTAATCTATGGCTACACCTTC
TRBJ1-5	TRBV28	.	.	CASSPELIGNQPQHF	TGTGCCAGCAGCCCCGAGCTGATCGGGAATCAGCCCCAGCATTTT
TRBJ1-1	TRBV30	.	.	CACFRTEAFF	TGTGCCTGTTTCAGGACTGAAGCTTTCTTT
TRBJ1-2	TRBV28	.	.	CASSFQGGYGYTF	TGTGCCAGCAGTTTTCAGGGAGGGTATGGCTACACCTTC
TRBJ2-3	TRBV9	TRBD2	.	CASSPLAGGPRDTQYF	TGTGCCAGCAGCCCCCTAGCGGGAGGGCCTAGGGATACGCAGTATTTT
TRBJ1-2	TRBV2	.	.	CASSDRQRVGYSTF	TGTGCCAGCAGTGACCGCCAGAGGGTAGGCTACAGCACCTTC
TRBJ2-2	TRBV28	.	.	CASSLRNTGELFF	TGTGCCAGCAGTTTGAGGAACACCGGGGAGCTGTTTTTT
TRBJ1-1	TRBV5-4	.	.	CASSLSGGNTEAFF	TGTGCCAGCAGCTTGAGCGGGGGGAATACTGAAGCTTTCTTT
TRBJ1-1	TRBV5-1	.	.	CASSLGTETRAFF	TGCGCCAGCAGCTTGGGGACAGAGACCCGAGCTTTCTTT
TRBJ1-2	TRBV3-1/TRBV3-2	.	once	CASSQGRQSHGGGYTF	TGTGCCAGCAGCCAAGGGAGACAGTCCCACGGTGGTGGCTACACCTTC
TRBJ2-7	TRBV5-1	TRBD1	.	CASRPGTAEHSYEQYF	TGCGCCAGCAGGCCCGGGACAGCCGAGCACTCCTACGAGCAGTACTTC
TRBJ1-2	TRBV11-2	.	.	CASSALGPTSGGYTF	TGTGCCAGCAGCGCCCTCGGGCCGACTTCGGGGGGCTACACCTTC
TRBJ2-1	TRBV7-2	.	.	CASSTSSRSYNEQFF	TGTGCCAGCAGCACAAGCAGCAGGTCCTACAATGAGCAGTTCTTC
TRBJ2-5	TRBV27	.	.	CASRTGSRETQYF	TGTGCCAGCAGAACCGGGAGCCGAGAGACCCAGTACTTC
TRBJ1-1	TRBV28	.	.	CASRQANTEAFF	TGTGCCAGCAGACAGGCCAACACTGAAGCTTTCTTT
TRBJ2-1	TRBV4-3	TRBD2	.	CASSQASGGLAYNEQFF	TGCGCCAGCAGCCAAGCTAGCGGGGGCCTTGCCTACAATGAGCAGTTCTTC
TRBJ1-4	TRBV3-1/TRBV3-2	.	.	CASSSPNSGRNEKLFF	TGTGCCAGCAGCAGTCCAAACAGCGGAAGAAATGAAAAACTGTTTTTT
TRBJ2-7	TRBV19	.	.	CASNSGYGNEQYF	TGTGCCAGTAATTCGGGGTATGGCAACGAGCAGTACTTC
TRBJ1-1	TRBV3-1/TRBV3-2	.	once	CASSPTGGANTEAFF	TGTGCCAGCAGCCCCACCGGGGGGGCGAACACTGAAGCTTTCTTT
TRBJ2-7	TRBV10-3	TRBD1	.	CAISGDRANYEQYF	TGTGCCATCAGTGGGGACAGGGCCAACTACGAGCAGTACTTC
TRBJ1-6	TRBV5-5	TRBD1	once	CASSVQGGDNSPLHF	TGTGCCAGCAGCGTACAGGGGGGAGATAATTCACCCCTCCACTTT
TRBJ1-1	TRBV9	.	.	CASSVQASGVNTEAFF	TGTGCCAGCAGCGTGCAGGCTTCGGGAGTGAACACTGAAGCTTTCTTT
TRBJ2-1	TRBV27	.	once	CASSRNRYRQFF	TGTGCCAGCAGTAGAAACAGGTATCGGCAGTTCTTC
TRBJ2-3	TRBV19	.	.	CASSIVGATTDTQYF	TGTGCCAGTAGTATAGTTGGGGCCACCACAGATACGCAGTATTTT
TRBJ1-2	TRBV5-1	TRBD1	once	CASSNTGTGGEYGYTF	TGCGCCAGCAGCAACACCGGGACAGGGGGAGAGTATGGCTACACCTTC
TRBJ1-2	TRBV4-2	TRBD1	.	CASSQDFTTGGYGYTF	TGTGCCAGCAGCCAAGATTTTACGACAGGGGGCTATGGCTACACCTTC
TRBJ1-4	TRBV6-4	TRBD1	.	CASSRTGQGSEKLFF	TGTGCCAGCAGTAGAACGGGACAGGGAAGCGAAAAACTGTTTTTT
TRBJ2-1	TRBV4-3	.	.	CASSQEWSLEQFF	TGCGCCAGCAGCCAAGAGTGGAGCCTGGAGCAGTTCTTC
TRBJ1-6	TRBV18	.	.	CASSPLGQFNSPLHF	TGTGCCAGCTCACCACTTGGGCAGTTTAATTCACCCCTCCACTTT
TRBJ1-2	TRBV6-6	.	.	CASSFHQGSENYGYTF	TGTGCCAGCAGTTTCCATCAGGGGTCAGAGAACTATGGCTACACCTTC
TRBJ1-6	TRBV9	.	.	CASSLTGMNSPLHF	TGTGCCAGCAGCCTAACAGGGATGAATTCACCCCTCCACTTT
TRBJ1-2	TRBV6-4	TRBD1	.	CASRAGTGDGYTF	TGTGCCAGCAGGGCCGGGACAGGGGATGGCTACACCTTC
TRBJ1-1	TRBV5-4	.	.	CASSLLNAEAFF	TGTGCCAGCAGCTTACTAAATGCTGAAGCTTTCTTT
TRBJ2-5	TRBV19	.	.	CASRERAQETQYF	TGTGCCAGTAGGGAGCGGGCTCAAGAGACCCAGTACTTC
TRBJ1-2	TRBV9	.	.	CASSSEGDGTYGYTF	TGTGCCAGCAGCTCTGAGGGGGACGGGACCTATGGCTACACCTTC
TRBJ2-3	TRBV7-2	TRBD2	.	CASTPELTSRSTDTQYF	TGTGCCAGCACCCCGGAATTGACTAGCCGATCCACAGATACGCAGTATTTT